The following is a T cell receptor beta chain sequence with its context. It lacks a known antigen. Base-call qualities are not available, and no considerably larger clone is one nucleotide away. This sample was taken from a study of regulatory T cells in long-lasting Graves disease (dated by TCRdb to about 2021). Notes on the research overall: Patients with newly diagnosed Graves' disease had been on antithyroid drugs for under 3 months. Patients with persistent Graves' disease were compared with patients with newly diagnosed Graves' disease using TCR sequencing and RNA sequencing of peripheral blood. The study took place in China and was registered as a clinical trial. A total of 33 samples were covered by TCR sequencing, comprising approximately 13 persistent and around 20 newly diagnosed Graves' disease patients. General findings and caveats noted by the study authors: Persistent Graves' disease patients showed lower TCR Shannon entropy and fewer highly expanded clones than newly diagnosed patients, suggesting clonal expansion. Persistent disease showed preferential use of TRBV28, TRBJ1-2 and TRBJ2-5, whereas newly diagnosed disease favored TRBV20-1 and TRBJ2-1. Because the primary lesion, thyroid tissue, could not be accessed, the study looked at peripheral blood alone. The authors noted that the small sample size was a limitation that may lower accuracy. Only the TCR beta chain was sequenced and analyzed. A larger number of public clonotypes was shared among persistent patients (more than 2,500) than among newly diagnosed patients (around 970).

The method was multiplex PCR. The data were produced on an Illumina HiSeq 4000. CDR3 regions were amplified by Arm-PCR with iRepertoire HTBI primers to construct TCR beta libraries. Gel purification was performed on PCR products prior to sequencing. In the source study's methods: A total of 60 to 80 TRBV and about 13 TRBJ segments were identified across samples and were used for gene usage analysis of CDR3 amino acid clonotypes. COPE and FqMerger were used to merge filtered high-quality paired reads into contigs. BLAST was used to align contigs to IMGT TRBV, TRBD and TRBJ reference genes, and CDR3 was defined according to IMGT. Highly expanded clones were defined as clonotypes with a frequency above 0.1%. Repertoire diversity was measured by Shannon entropy, and V-J evenness by the Gini coefficient. A clonotype found in more than one individual was treated as public. The public reads were quality trimmed at Q25 with fastp and then assembled into clones with MiXCR by TCRdb, keeping productive beta chains. CDR3 protein duplicates are merged, each entry listing the most common genes and DNA. These V and J calls originate from TCRdb's pipeline instead of the authors' own analysis. The sample table contains about 540,000 distinct CDR3 sequences; only one count was recorded for approximately 13% of them. Of the sample, roughly a tenth is held by the ten largest clones.

Reading the germline V gene (reference sequence) gives CDR1 SGHNT and CDR2 YYREEE. V lost 4 bases and J lost 0 bases; the stretch between them is 13 bases long. The CDR3 runs 15 residues from the cysteine to the phenylalanine. Here the CDR3 DNA is all that survives: 45 bases in frame from base 1. Per the publication, the time point label means: newly diagnosed GD, antithyroid drugs for less than 3 months. RNA was extracted from PBMCs in TRIzol for both TCR sequencing and RNA sequencing. The diagnosis of Graves' disease was made according to American Thyroid Association guidelines. Patients for the study were recruited at an endocrinology department in Xi'an, China. From each patient, approximately 10 milliliters of peripheral blood was collected into an EDTA anticoagulant tube. PBMCs were isolated by Ficoll Paque Plus density gradient separation without further T cell sorting. An Agilent 2100 Bioanalyzer and agarose gel were used to check RNA quality, and a NanoDrop 2000 was used to measure RNA concentration.

This same sample was also part of a study on T cells in Graves' hyperthyroidism and ophthalmopathy. The second study reports: Stable Graves' hyperthyroidism was defined as no progression to ophthalmopathy during 18 months of follow-up. The hyperthyroidism patients were between 18 and 65 years old and newly diagnosed, with a disease duration of less than 2 months. The study excluded patients with uncontrolled infections, other autoimmune diseases, pregnancy or lactation. Diagnoses were based on clinical symptoms, serum thyroxine and TRAb, thyroid ultrasound and orbital computed tomography. A first-round RT-PCR of the TCR CDR3 used the HTBI primer set with the Qiagen OneStep RT-PCR kit. Most expanded thyroid clonotypes (frequency above 0.001) were also found in blood, which suggests that blood repertoires may mirror thyroid immune responses. A model built on a 13 V-J signature distinguished ophthalmopathy from stable hyperthyroidism, reaching approximately 89% sensitivity and around 82% specificity in cross-validation and 80%/75% in testing. In validation, the model predicted progression to ophthalmopathy a median of 6.5 months before onset, with around 70% sensitivity and nearly 75% specificity. TCR V-J signatures able to tell the groups apart were searched for in a discovery cohort of 100 patients, of whom approximately 40 had Graves' ophthalmopathy and 57 had stable Graves' hyperthyroidism. Whether ophthalmopathy could be predicted prospectively was tested in an independent validation cohort made up of about 18 hyperthyroidism patients plus 17 patients who later progressed to ophthalmopathy. The approximately 100 discovery patients were randomly divided into training and test sets at a 7:3 ratio. The study also compared thyroid tissue and blood T-cell repertoires from more than 5 Graves' hyperthyroidism patients. Following sampling, methimazole starting at 30 mg daily was given to hyperthyroidism patients, and high-dose intravenous methylprednisolone was given to ophthalmopathy patients. The libraries were constructed in a second round of multiplex PCR and then size-selected and purified. Paired-end sequencing of the libraries was performed with 100 bp reads on an Illumina HiSeq2000. Raw data were processed with SOAPnuke, discarding reads with adapters, uncalled bases, mean Phred below 15, or no exact constant-primer or identifier match. High-quality paired reads were merged using COPE v1.2.5, and each unique nucleotide sequence was defined as a clonotype. MiTCR v1.1 was used to align clonotypes to the IMGT TRBV, TRBD and TRBJ reference segments. The analysis included only V-J combinations with a frequency above 0.0001, which together covered about 99% of the repertoires. The TCS score was defined as the ratio of F50 (clonal expansion) to E x V (chaos), calculated using BLOSUM62-based TCRdist between CDR3 peptides within each V-J. Welch's t-statistics and random forest reduced fewer than 600 V-J features to under 15, which were used in a naive Bayes classifier (R e1071). Sample size was not statistically predetermined, and blinding of investigators to group allocation was not performed. TCR Vbeta CDR3 sequencing of around 130 peripheral blood samples (more than 40 ophthalmopathy, 75 to 85 hyperthyroidism and some 17 progressor patients) is reported in the paper.

The origin of this receptor is a man in his thirties or forties with Graves disease. Donor details come from another sample of the same person, matched by shared clones. The specimen was peripheral blood mononuclear cells (PBMCs), collected at new diagnosis, from a patient treated with antithyroid drugs. Recombination joined TRBV5-4 with TRBJ1-1, and possibly TRBD1, on 5 matching bases. This receptor has the CDR3 CASSMEGSMNTEAFF. DNA sequence: TGTGCCAGCAGCATGGAGGGGAGCATGAACACTGAAGCTTTCTTT.